What follows are 10 T cell receptor beta chains derived from one specimen sequenced in a study of regulatory T cells in long-lasting Graves disease. Time point defined: persistent/refractory GD, antithyroid drugs over 5 years with positive TRAb. RNA extracted from PBMCs served as the sequencing template. According to the study, TCR beta libraries were built with iRepertoire HTBI primers and CDR3-region Arm-PCR. MiXCR, applied by TCRdb to the multiplex PCR reads, yields one record per CDR3 protein. Altogether some 300,000 distinct CDR3 sequences are present, 22% being singletons, with the ten largest covering 56%. The sample in question was peripheral blood mononuclear cells (PBMCs), obtained when the disease was refractory, from a patient treated with antithyroid drugs. All receptors derive from a female donor with Graves disease.

The table lists this clonotype with a few counts. This chain uses TRBV10-3 with TRBJ1-3, with 10 bases lining up with TRBD1. CDR1 and CDR2 from the germline V gene are ENHRY and SYGVKD. Trimming at V came to 0 bases and at J to 0 bases, leaving 11 bases not matched to a gene. CDR3 length: 20 amino acids. The CDR3 bases are TGTGCCATCAGTGAGTCGAATTGGACAGGGGGACGTCGCTCTGGAAACACCATATATTTT. This encodes CAISESNWTGGRRSGNTIYF.

This clonotype was recorded a few times. The gene calls are TRBV9 and TRBJ1-1; 7 positions agree with TRBD1. J gave up 4 bases and V 3 bases, and 9 bases lay outside the gene matches. Germline CDR1 SGDLS, CDR2 YYNGEE. This CDR3 spans 15 amino acids. The CDR3 here is CASSDNRGQGTEAFF. For the CDR3, the DNA is TGTGCCAGCAGCGATAACAGGGGACAAGGCACTGAAGCTTTCTTT.

This clonotype was recorded a few times. The missing conserved phenylalanine or tryptophan at the end of this CDR3 makes a read error likely. The chain combines TRBV28 with TRBJ1-4, with a weak D call TRBD1 (5 bases). The CDR3 has 16 residues. The germline V gene encodes CDR1 MDHEN and CDR2 SYDVKM. The germline V and J ends were trimmed by 4 bases and 1 base, with 13 bases remaining between them. CDR3 DNA sequence: TGTGCCAGCAGTTCCCCTTCTGGGGGAACTAATGAAAAACTGTTTCTT. It codes for CASSSPSGGTNEKLFL.

This clonotype was seen more than once but under ten times. The chain links TRBV6-1 to TRBJ2-7; 8 bases agree with TRBD2. V gave up 8 bases and J gave up 1 base; unmatched junction bases: 4. The CDR3 has 13 residues. The germline gives CDR1 MNHNS, CDR2 SASEGT. The CDR3 nucleotides read TGTGCCAGCGTAACTAGCGGTTCCTACGAGCAGTACTTC. Translated: CASVTSGSYEQYF.

The V and J genes are TRBV3-1 and TRBJ2-5; 7 bases agree with TRBD2. Trimming removed 3 bases from V and 5 bases from J; junction bases left unmatched: 6. The CDR3 runs to 14 residues. Germline lookup yields CDR1 LGHDT and CDR2 YNNKEL (reference sequence). CDR3 sequence (DNA): TGTGCCAGCAGCCACAGGGACTATGGGGAGACCCAGTACTTC. It yields the protein CASSHRDYGETQYF.

The chain carries TRBV18 and TRBJ2-3; D perhaps matches TRBD1 (6 bases). The V end was cut by 5 bases, the J end by 0 bases, with 12 bases between. This CDR3 is 15 amino acids long. The germline gives CDR1 KGHSH, CDR2 LQKENI. CDR3 amino acids: CASSKSGVSTDTQYF. DNA of the CDR3: TGTGCCAGCTCAAAGTCAGGGGTTAGCACAGATACGCAGTATTTT.

This clonotype has a count of ten or more. This sequence joins TRBV11-2 and TRBJ1-6; 9 bases are a match to TRBD1. V lost 5 bases and J lost 7; bases outside the gene matches: 9. Germline CDR1 and CDR2: SGHAT and FQNNGV. The CDR3 sequence is 16 residues long. DNA for the CDR3: TGTGCCAGCAGCCCACCCGGACAGGGGTTCAATTCACCCCTCCACTTT. Its translation is CASSPPGQGFNSPLHF.

The sample holds a few counts of this clonotype. The DNA of the CDR3 is TGTGCCAGCAGTTACCTCGGAGGGGAATCCTACGAGCAGTACTTC. Its protein is CASSYLGGESYEQYF. The V and J genes are TRBV6-2 or TRBV6-3 and TRBJ2-7; D is perhaps TRBD2 (6 bases). In germline, CDR1 is MNHEY, CDR2 SVGEGT. CDR3 length: 15 residues. V was cut by 2 bases and J by 1 base, with 12 bases left in between.

This clonotype has ten or more counts. The V and J genes are TRBV30 and TRBJ1-2; D uncertain. The ends were cut back, 4 bases at V and 6 bases at J, with 15 bases in the middle. This CDR3 region has 13 residues. Germline-derived CDR1 and CDR2 are GTSNPN and SVGIG (reference sequence). The CDR3 DNA is TGTGCCTGGAACCTCGGGCCTGAGCATGGCTACACCTTC. Protein sequence: CAWNLGPEHGYTF.

Remarks on this clonotype: Since a much larger clone is just one base distant, this may be a read error. Given the absence of the conserved phenylalanine or tryptophan at the CDR3 end, a read error is likely. The chain links TRBV3-1 to TRBJ1-1; D unclear. This CDR3 comprises 13 residues. Germline V gives CDR1 LGHDT, CDR2 YNNKEL (reference sequence). V shed 1 base and J shed 3 bases, with 6 bases lying between them. The CDR3 nucleotides read TGTGCCAGCAGCCAAGGGCTCGACACTGAAGCTTTCTCT. Translation gives CASSQGLDTEAFS.